The present TCR beta chain was sequenced within a study of cytomegalovirus exposure and HLA in healthy donors. Libraries were prepared by immunoSEQ multiplex PCR; TCRdb keeps only in-frame clonotypes and omits some of them. Altogether about 200,000 clones are present, approximately 87% being singletons, with the ten largest covering 5.5% to 7%. As regards this clone: The antigen is unknown.

Overall study findings and caveats: In vitro data verified three CMV-associated chains as specific for CMV antigens.

Separate from the approximately 700-subject first cohort was the 120-subject validation cohort, to which the donors belonged. This receptor was identified in a woman younger than 30 in good health and CMV-seronegative. Sequenced: PBMCs.

The CDR3 reads CASSRQVYEQYF. CDR3 in DNA: TGTGCCAGCAGTCGACAGGTCTACGAGCAGTACTTC. This chain joins TRBV2 and TRBJ2-7, with D possibly TRBD1 on 6 matching bases. The CDR3 is made up of 12 amino acids. Trimming removed 5 bases at V and 3 bases at J, with 8 bases between. The germline V gene has CDR1 SNHLY and CDR2 FYNNEI. Full variable domain (remainder filled in from reference TRBV2 and TRBJ2-7): EPEVTQTPSHQVTQMGQEVILRCVPISNHLYFYWYRQILGQKVEFLVSFYNNEISEKSEIFDDQFSVERPDGSNFTLKIRSTKLEDSAMYFCASSRQVYEQYFGPGTRLTVT.